The present T cell receptor (beta chain) was sequenced within a study of PD-1 blockade in classical Hodgkin lymphoma. The method was immunoSEQ multiplex PCR; TCRdb's version includes in-frame clones alone and lacks a portion of them. This sample has 25,000 to 30,000 clones, with 85% to 90% found just once. Germline trimming cut 3 bases from V and 2 bases from J; bases unmatched to any gene: 4. Germline V CDR1 and CDR2: LNHDA, SQIVND (reference sequence). The CDR3 has 14 residues. Autologous stem cell transplantation was followed by relapse in every patient, and brentuximab vedotin exposure varied. V and J are TRBV19 and TRBJ2-7; 7 nucleotides agree with TRBD1. This clonotype was sampled from a human donor with classical Hodgkin lymphoma. Sequenced here: peripheral blood mononuclear cells (PBMCs), sampled at baseline. In DNA, the CDR3 is TGTGCCAGTAGTATCCGGGACAGTACCTACGAGCAGTACTTC. This translates into CASSIRDSTYEQYF.